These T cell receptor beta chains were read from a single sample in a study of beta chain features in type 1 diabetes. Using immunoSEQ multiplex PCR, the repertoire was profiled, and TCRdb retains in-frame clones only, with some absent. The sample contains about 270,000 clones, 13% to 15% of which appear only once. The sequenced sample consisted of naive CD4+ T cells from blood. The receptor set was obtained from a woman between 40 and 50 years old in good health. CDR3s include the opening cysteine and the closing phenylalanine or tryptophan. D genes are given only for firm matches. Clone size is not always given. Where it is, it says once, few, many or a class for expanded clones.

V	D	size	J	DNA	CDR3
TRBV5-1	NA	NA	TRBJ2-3	TGCGCCAGCAGCTCCGAACAGGCCTCTAGCACAGATACGCAGTATTTT	CASSSEQASSTDTQYF
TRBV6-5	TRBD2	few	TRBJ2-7	TGTGCCAGCAGTTACTCGCCGATAGCGGGGTTCTACGAGCAGTACTTC	CASSYSPIAGFYEQYF
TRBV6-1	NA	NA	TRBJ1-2	TGTGCCAGCATGAGGTGGGATGGCTACACCTTC	CASMRWDGYTF
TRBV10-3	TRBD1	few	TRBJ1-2	TGTGCCATCAGGCGAGAGGGGGCTTACTATGGCTACACCTTC	CAIRREGAYYGYTF
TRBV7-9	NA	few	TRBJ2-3	TGTGCCAGCAGCTCAGGACAGTACACAGATACGCAGTATTTT	CASSSGQYTDTQYF
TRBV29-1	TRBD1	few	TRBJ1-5	TGCAGCGTTGCACAGGGGATCGGCAATCAGCCCCAGCATTTT	CSVAQGIGNQPQHF
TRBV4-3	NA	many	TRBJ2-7	TGCGCCAGCAGCCAGAGCAGGGCCTACGAGCAGTACTTC	CASSQSRAYEQYF
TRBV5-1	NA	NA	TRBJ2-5	TGCGCCAGCAGCTTGGGACAGTCAGAGACCCAGTACTTC	CASSLGQSETQYF
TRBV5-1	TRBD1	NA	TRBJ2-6	TGCGCCAGCAGCATGGGACAGGCCCCCACTGGGGCCAACGTCCTGACTTTC	CASSMGQAPTGANVLTF
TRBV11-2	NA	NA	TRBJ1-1	TGTGCCAGCAGCTTTTCGGAGGTGACTGAAGCTTTCTTT	CASSFSEVTEAFF
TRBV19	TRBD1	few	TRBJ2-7	TGTGCCACCGCGACAGGGGGCCTCTACGAGCAGTACTTC	CATATGGLYEQYF
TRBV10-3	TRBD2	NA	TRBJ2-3	TGTGCCATCAACGGGGCAGGGAGGGGAACAGATACGCAGTATTTT	CAINGAGRGTDTQYF
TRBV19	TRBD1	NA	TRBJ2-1	TGTGCCAGTAGTATCTTACCGGGACAGAGAGTATACAATGAGCAGTTCTTC	CASSILPGQRVYNEQFF
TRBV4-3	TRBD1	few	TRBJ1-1	TGCGCCAGCAGCCAGACTCAGACAGGGGGGAACACTGAAGCTTTCTTT	CASSQTQTGGNTEAFF
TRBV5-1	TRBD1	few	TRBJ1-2	TGCGCCAGCAGCTTGGGAAACCGGGACAGATTTGCTGGTGGCTACACCTTC	CASSLGNRDRFAGGYTF
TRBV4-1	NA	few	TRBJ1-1	TGCGCCAGCAGCCACATATACAGGGACACTGAAGCTTTCTTT	CASSHIYRDTEAFF
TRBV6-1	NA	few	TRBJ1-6	TGTGCCAGCAGTGAGCGGGTGTTGACACCCCTCCACTTT	CASSERVLTPLHF
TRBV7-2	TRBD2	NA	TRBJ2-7	TGTGCCAGCAGCTTAGGGCTAGCGGGCTACGAGCAGTACTTC	CASSLGLAGYEQYF
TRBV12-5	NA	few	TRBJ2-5	TGTGCTAGTGGTTTGGGGCACATTAACCCCTTACAAGAGACCCAGTACTTC	CASGLGHINPLQETQYF
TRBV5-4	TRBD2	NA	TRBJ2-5	TGTGCCAGCAGCCCGGTGTGGGCGGGGGGGCGCCAAGAGACCCAGTACTTC	CASSPVWAGGRQETQYF
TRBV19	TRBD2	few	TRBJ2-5	TGTGCCAGTTCCAGGGCGGGGGGGCTTCTGGAGACCCAGTACTTC	CASSRAGGLLETQYF
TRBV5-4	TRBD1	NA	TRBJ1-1	TGTGCCAGCAGACGGGACAGCAACACTGAAGCTTTCTTT	CASRRDSNTEAFF
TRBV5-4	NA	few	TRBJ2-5	TGTGCCAGCAGACACCAGGGGGGAGCGGGGGCCCCCAGGGAACAAGAGACCCAGTACTTC	CASRHQGGAGAPREQETQYF
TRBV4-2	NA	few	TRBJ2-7	TGTGCCAGCAGCCACCTTGAGGAATCCTACGAGCAGTACTTC	CASSHLEESYEQYF
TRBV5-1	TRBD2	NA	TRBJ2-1	TGCGCCAGCAGCGCAGTAGCGGGGGCCTACAATGAGCAGTTCTTC	CASSAVAGAYNEQFF
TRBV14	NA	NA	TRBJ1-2	TGTGCCAGCAGCCAAGAGCGAACGGTTCGGGGGAACTATGGCTACACCTTC	CASSQERTVRGNYGYTF
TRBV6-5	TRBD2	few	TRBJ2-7	TGTGCCAGCAGTCAGGGACTAGCGGGGACCTACGAGCAGTACTTC	CASSQGLAGTYEQYF
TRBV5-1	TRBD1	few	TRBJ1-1	TGCGCCAGCACCTGGGGGGGACAGGGGTATACTGAAGCTTTCTTT	CASTWGGQGYTEAFF
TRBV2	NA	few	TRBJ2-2	TGTGCCAGCAGGACCACAGCCGGGGAGCTGTTTTTT	CASRTTAGELFF
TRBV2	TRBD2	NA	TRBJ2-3	TGTGCCAGCAGGGCAACTTGGACTAGCGGGGGCCCTAGCACAGATACGCAGTATTTT	CASRATWTSGGPSTDTQYF
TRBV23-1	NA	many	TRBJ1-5	TGCGCCAGCAGTCGTCCGAATCAGCCCCAGCATTTT	CASSRPNQPQHF
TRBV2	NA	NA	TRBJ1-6	TGTGCCAGTCAGGGTCGGAGTAGGGGACCCCTCCACTTT	CASQGRSRGPLHF
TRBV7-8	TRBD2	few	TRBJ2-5	TGTGCCAGCAGCTCCCCCTTGGGGAGCGGGGCCCTGGAGACCCAGTACTTC	CASSSPLGSGALETQYF
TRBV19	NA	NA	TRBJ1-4	TGTGCCAGTAGTAGACACCTTGAAAAACTGTTTTTT	CASSRHLEKLFF
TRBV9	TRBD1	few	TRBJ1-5	TGTGCCAGCAGCGCCCGCCCTGGGACAGATGATCAGCCCCAGCATTTT	CASSARPGTDDQPQHF
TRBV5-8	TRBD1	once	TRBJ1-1	TGTGCCAGCAGCGCGACAGGGGTTTCGACTGAAGCTTTCTTT	CASSATGVSTEAFF
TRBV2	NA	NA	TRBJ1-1	TGTGCCAGCAGTGAGCCAGGTGAAGCTTTCTTT	CASSEPGEAFF
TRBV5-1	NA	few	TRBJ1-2	TGCGCCAGCAGCTTCAGTGAAAACTATGGCTACACCTTC	CASSFSENYGYTF
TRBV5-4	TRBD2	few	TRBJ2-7	TGTGCCAGCAGGCCAGCGGGGGGGAACTACGAGCAGTACTTC	CASRPAGGNYEQYF
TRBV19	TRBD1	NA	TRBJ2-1	TGTGCCAGTAGGCCCCCGGGACAGACCTACAATGAGCAGTTCTTC	CASRPPGQTYNEQFF
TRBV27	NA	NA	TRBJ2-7	TGTGCCAGCAAAAGACAGGTTGGCTACGAGCAGTACTTC	CASKRQVGYEQYF
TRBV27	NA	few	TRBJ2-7	TGTGCCAGCAGTTTATGGTCGGGGGACGAGCAGTACTTC	CASSLWSGDEQYF
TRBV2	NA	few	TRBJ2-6	TGTGCCAGCAACCCGACAGTAAGGAGTGGGGCCAACGTCCTGACTTTC	CASNPTVRSGANVLTF
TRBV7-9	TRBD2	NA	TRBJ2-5	TGTGCCAGCAGCTTCGGACTAGCGGGGGGGGAAGAGACCCAGTACTTC	CASSFGLAGGEETQYF
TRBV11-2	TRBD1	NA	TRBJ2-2	TGTGCCAGCAGCAAAGCAGGGGGCGAGAGCACCGGGGAGCTGTTTTTT	CASSKAGGESTGELFF
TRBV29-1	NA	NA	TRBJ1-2	TGCAGCGTTGTATCCCAGGCCGCGGGCTACACCTTC	CSVVSQAAGYTF